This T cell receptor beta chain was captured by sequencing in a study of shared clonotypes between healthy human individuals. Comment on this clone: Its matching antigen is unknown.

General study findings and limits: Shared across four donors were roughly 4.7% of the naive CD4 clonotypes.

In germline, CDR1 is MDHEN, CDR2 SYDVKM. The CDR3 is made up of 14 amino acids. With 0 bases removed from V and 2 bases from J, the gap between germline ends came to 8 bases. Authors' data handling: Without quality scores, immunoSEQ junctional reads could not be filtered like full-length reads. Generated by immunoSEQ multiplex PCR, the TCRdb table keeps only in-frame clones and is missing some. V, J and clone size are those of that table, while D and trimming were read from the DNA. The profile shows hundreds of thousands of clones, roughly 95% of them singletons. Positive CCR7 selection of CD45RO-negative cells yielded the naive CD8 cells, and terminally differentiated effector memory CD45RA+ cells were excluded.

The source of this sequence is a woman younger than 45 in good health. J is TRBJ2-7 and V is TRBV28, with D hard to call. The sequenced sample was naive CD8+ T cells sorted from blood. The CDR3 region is CASSLWIKAYEQYF. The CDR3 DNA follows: TGTGCCAGCAGTTTATGGATCAAAGCCTACGAGCAGTACTTC.